The 9 T cell receptor beta chains below come from one sample, sequenced in a study of T cells after yellow fever vaccination. One entry per CDR3 protein, called by TCRdb with MiXCR from the 5' RACE reads. Of 200,000 to 300,000 distinct CDR3 sequences in the sample, around 13% were seen once. The input for sequencing was CD4+ T cells sorted from PBMCs, taken 45 days after the yellow fever booster vaccination. The receptors derive from a man aged 25 to 40 who received the YFV17D yellow fever vaccine.

The chain joins TRBV7-2 to TRBJ2-5, with D perhaps assigned TRBD1 or TRBD2 (5 bases each). This CDR3 comprises 16 residues. Trimming removed 3 bases from V and 5 bases from J, with 19 bases in between. The V gene's germline CDR1 is SGHTA and CDR2 FQGNSA. CDR3 residues: CASSFTPWGLGETQYF. The CDR3 DNA reads as TGTGCCAGCAGCTTCACCCCCTGGGGGTTAGGGGAGACCCAGTACTTC.

In its sample, this clonotype was seen a few times. The chain links TRBV7-9 to TRBJ2-3; no definite D call. V lost 5 bases, J lost 7 bases, and 13 bases lay in between. CDR1 and CDR2 from the germline V gene are SEHNR and FQNEAQ (reference sequence). This CDR3 region has 13 residues. The CDR3: CASSGAAGNTQYF. The CDR3 coding sequence is TGTGCCAGCAGCGGAGCAGCAGGAAATACGCAGTATTTT.

This clonotype is a singleton in its sample. An end of the junction does not agree with germline; a read error may underlie this. This rearrangement joins TRBV29-1 to TRBJ2-2; TRBD1 is a possible D gene (5 bases). The germline gives CDR1 SQVTM, CDR2 ANQGSEA. CDR3 length: 16 residues. For the CDR3, the DNA is TGCACCGTTGAACCCCTCCCCAGGGAAGGCACCGGGGAGCTGTTTTTT. Protein: CTVEPLPREGTGELFF.

This clonotype was seen more than once but under ten times. V usage is TRBV7-2 and J usage is TRBJ2-7, with TRBD2 identical over 7 bases. The CDR3 length is 13 residues. The germline CDR1 and CDR2 sequences are SGHTA and FQGNSA. Unmatched junction bases numbered 8, after V lost 5 bases and J lost 7 bases. DNA for the CDR3: TGTGCCAGCAGCCCAGGGACCGGGGGGGAGCAGTACTTC. This codes for CASSPGTGGEQYF.

This clonotype occurred a few times. The rearrangement uses TRBV4-3 and TRBJ2-4, with TRBD2 matching over 10 bases. There are 17 residues in the CDR3. The V and J ends lost 0 bases and 6 bases, in that order; junction bases with no gene match: 8. Germline lookup yields CDR1 LGHNA and CDR2 YSLEER. CDR3 sequence reads: CASSQDQPAGGGNIQYF. The DNA of the CDR3 is TGCGCCAGCAGCCAAGATCAACCAGCGGGAGGGGGAAACATTCAGTACTTC.

The chain has TRBV9 and TRBJ2-1; TRBD2 matches 7 bases. Germline CDR1 and CDR2: SGDLS and YYNGEE. The CDR3 consists of 11 residues. The J segment lost 5 bases and the V segment lost 7 bases, leaving 0 bases of the junction unmatched. CDR3 nucleotides: TGTGCCAGCGGGGGGGACAATGAGCAGTTCTTC. Amino acid sequence: CASGGDNEQFF. Combining the CDR3 with reference TRBV9 and TRBJ2-1 gives the whole variable domain DSGVTQTPKHLITATGQRVTLRCSPRSGDLSVYWYQQSLDQGLQFLIQYYNGEERAKGNILERFSAQQFPDLHSELNLSSLELGDSALYFCASGGDNEQFFGPGTRLTVL.

This chain joins TRBV4-2 and TRBJ2-1; D could derive from TRBD1 or TRBD2 (5 bases each). CDR3 size: 11 residues. Trimming removed 8 bases from V and 8 bases from J, with 10 bases in between. Germline-derived CDR1 and CDR2 are LGHNA and YNFKEQ. The CDR3 spells CASRGSYEQFF. The CDR3 DNA sequence: TGTGCCAGCCGGGGCAGCTATGAGCAGTTCTTC.

The V gene is TRBV10-3, the J gene TRBJ2-3, with 9 bases lining up with TRBD2. The CDR3 extends over 15 amino acids. Germline values: CDR1 ENHRY, CDR2 SYGVKD. V gave up 3 bases and J gave up 6 bases; unmatched junction bases: 7. The CDR3 nucleotides read TGTGCCATCAGTGAATTAGCGGGAGTTGGGGATACGCAGTATTTT. Translation gives CAISELAGVGDTQYF.

A word on this clonotype: Without the conserved terminal phenylalanine or tryptophan, this CDR3 likely stems from a read error. The V gene is TRBV4-3, the J gene TRBJ2-7, with D unclear. Germline V lookup: CDR1 LGHNA, CDR2 YSLEER. This CDR3 region has 16 residues. Trimming stripped 0 bases from V and 2 bases from J, with 14 bases between. CDR3 sequence reads: CASSQELSPAAYEQYI. The CDR3 DNA sequence: TGCGCCAGCAGCCAAGAGTTGTCCCCCGCCGCCTACGAGCAGTACATC.